This passage covers 10 T cell receptor beta chains from one sample sequenced in a study of blood T cell repertoires in COVID-19. Sequencing was performed with immunoSEQ multiplex PCR; in TCRdb, only in-frame clones are kept and a portion is missing. The sample has about 30,000 clones, under 95% seen once. The sample taken for sequencing was peripheral blood. The receptors shown here come from a man over 45 with active COVID-19.

The chain links TRBV21-1 to TRBJ1-2; the D call in the table, TRBD1, was not verified against the DNA. TRBV21-1 is reported as a pseudogene. The CDR3 loop spans 16 amino acids. The CDR3 here is CASSKAAGGRTNGYTF. In nucleotides, the CDR3 is TGTGCCAGCAGCAAAGCGGCAGGGGGCCGGACTAATGGCTACACCTTC.

The chain has TRBV7-2 and TRBJ2-5, with D uncertain. The V gene lost 5 bases and the J gene lost 3 bases, with 10 bases spanning the gap. This CDR3 is built from 13 residues. Germline V CDR1 and CDR2: SGHTA, FQGNSA. CDR3 bases: TGTGCCAGCAGCCAAGAGGCGGAAGAGACCCAGTACTTC. Translated, it gives CASSQEAEETQYF.

This clone has a handful of counts. The chain employs TRBV5-4 and TRBJ2-7, with unresolved D. In germline, CDR1 is SGHNT, CDR2 YYREEE (reference sequence). The V end was cut by 0 bases, the J end by 1 base, with 11 bases between. The CDR3 covers 15 residues. Written as DNA, the CDR3 is TGTGCCAGCAGCTTGGCCGGGTCTATGTCCTACGAGCAGTACTTC. It encodes CASSLAGSMSYEQYF.

This rearrangement joins TRBV2 to TRBJ1-2; 9 nucleotides align to TRBD1. With 1 base clipped from V and 7 bases from J, the junction kept 13 bases outside the gene matches. Germline V gene data show CDR1 as SNHLY and CDR2 as FYNNEI. This CDR3 comprises 17 residues. The CDR3: CASSEGGLGQGSVGYTF. DNA for the CDR3: TGTGCCAGCAGTGAAGGGGGTTTGGGACAGGGTTCGGTTGGCTACACCTTC.

V and J are TRBV5-1 and TRBJ2-7; possible D gene TRBD1, 6 bases. The V and J ends lost 2 bases and 4 bases respectively, with 10 bases between them. CDR1 and CDR2 from the germline V gene are SGHRS and YFSETQ. This CDR3 contains 13 residues. CDR3 loop: CASSFNRAYEQYF. For the CDR3, the DNA is TGCGCCAGCAGCTTCAACAGGGCGTACGAGCAGTACTTC.

This rearrangement joins TRBV9 to TRBJ2-5; 12 positions match TRBD2. This CDR3 contains 17 residues. With 0 bases clipped from V and 5 bases from J, the junction kept 8 bases outside the gene matches. Per germline, CDR1 SGDLS and CDR2 YYNGEE. In DNA form, the CDR3 reads TGTGCCAGCAGCGTAGCTACTAGCGGGAGGCCAGGGGAGACCCAGTACTTC. As protein: CASSVATSGRPGETQYF. The full variable domain, its missing parts supplied by reference TRBV9 and TRBJ2-5, is DSGVTQTPKHLITATGQRVTLRCSPRSGDLSVYWYQQSLDQGLQFLIQYYNGEERAKGNILERFSAQQFPDLHSELNLSSLELGDSALYFCASSVATSGRPGETQYFGPGTRLLVL.

The chain combines TRBV5-1 with TRBJ2-7; TRBD1 is a possible D gene (6 bases). Looked up from germline, CDR1 is SGHRS and CDR2 is YFSETQ. V was cut by 2 bases and J by 3 bases, with 12 bases left in between. This CDR3 comprises 14 residues. The chain's CDR3 is CASSLLQGHYEQYF. CDR3 nucleotide sequence: TGCGCCAGCAGCTTACTACAGGGTCACTACGAGCAGTACTTC.

The genes are TRBV6-5 and TRBJ1-2; no reliable D call. CDR3 length equals 12 residues. Germline V gene lookup returns CDR1 MNHEY and CDR2 SVGAGI. V was trimmed by 2 bases and J by 8 bases, leaving 9 bases between them. CDR3 region: CASSYGPSGYTF. Here the CDR3 DNA reads TGTGCCAGCAGTTACGGGCCTAGCGGCTACACCTTC.

V gene TRBV5-4 combines with J gene TRBJ2-1; 8 positions match TRBD2. Germline-derived CDR1 and CDR2 are SGHNT and YYREEE (reference sequence). The CDR3 covers 15 residues. The ends lost 1 base at V and 7 bases at J; junction bases unmatched: 7. CDR3 sequence: CASSLFSGVPNEQFF. CDR3 DNA: TGTGCCAGCAGCTTGTTTAGCGGGGTTCCAAATGAGCAGTTCTTC. The whole variable domain, remainder taken from reference TRBV5-4 and TRBJ2-1, is ETGVTQSPTHLIKTRGQQVTLRCSSQSGHNTVSWYQQALGQGPQFIFQYYREEENGRGNFPPRFSGLQFPNYSSELNVNALELDDSALYLCASSLFSGVPNEQFFGPGTRLTVL.

The chain has TRBV9 and TRBJ1-3, with D uncertain. The germline V gene encodes CDR1 SGDLS and CDR2 YYNGEE. The V end lost 2 bases, the J end lost 0 bases, and 9 bases lay between the germline ends. This CDR3 is 15 amino acids long. The CDR3 is CASSVGLNSGNTIYF. CDR3 nucleotide sequence: TGTGCCAGCAGCGTTGGACTGAACTCTGGAAACACCATATATTTT.